The T cell receptor beta chain under discussion was sequenced for a study of identical twins. The trim removed 3 bases at V and 6 bases at J, leaving 12 bases unmatched. The CDR3 loop spans 17 amino acids. The cDNA had a unique molecular identifier and a template-switch universal primer site. TCRdb itself ran the 5' RACE reads through MiXCR, one entry per CDR3 protein. The data hold 550,000 to 700,000 distinct CDR3 sequences, with approximately 21% observed a single time. Notes on the study in general: Abundant beta clonotypes from cord blood had fewer insertions, unlike memory repertoires, which showed none.

There are a few counts of this clonotype. The antigen is not known. These data also formed part of another study, on T cells expressing NK-cell markers. From that paper: Seven sequenced donors out of eight were HCMV-seropositive, one seronegative. The share of CD8+ T cells held by dominant NKG2C+ clonotypes was roughly 1.0-7.5% in 5 or 6 donors.

The chain has TRBV12-3 or TRBV12-4 and TRBJ2-1; TRBD2 aligns across 9 bases. The TCR sequence derives from a woman between 18 and 30 years old in good health. Sequences were obtained from PBMCs. CDR3 sequence reads: CASSFRGRALGSNEQFF. The CDR3 nucleotides read TGTGCCAGCAGTTTCCGCGGGAGGGCCCTAGGAAGCAATGAGCAGTTCTTC.